This T cell receptor (beta chain) was found in a study of cytomegalovirus exposure and HLA in healthy donors. Germline V gene sequence: CDR1 KGHSH, CDR2 LQKENI. The V gene lost 2 bases and the J gene lost 0 bases, with 7 bases spanning the gap. This CDR3 has 14 residues. Clones were read by immunoSEQ multiplex PCR, and TCRdb kept only the in-frame ones, dropping some. The sample records around 98,000 clones, approximately 84% being singletons. This rearrangement joins TRBV18 to TRBJ1-2; unclear D gene. Input material: PBMCs. This TCR was recovered from a man between 18 and 29 years old in good health and CMV-seropositive. Here the CDR3 reads CASSPTLSNYGYTF. In nucleotides, the CDR3 is TGTGCCAGCTCACCAACCCTATCTAACTATGGCTACACCTTC.